This T cell receptor (beta chain) is from a study of response to subunit inactivated influenza vaccine. Study-level findings and limits: That few new T cells are recruited by each seasonal influenza vaccination was the authors' suggestion.

V shed 3 bases and J shed 1 base, with 1 base lying between them. Looked up from germline, CDR1 is MNHEY and CDR2 is SVGAGI. CDR3 length: 13 residues. Remarks on this clonotype: Its target is unknown.

One entry per CDR3 protein, called by TCRdb with MiXCR from the RT-PCR reads. Seen here are around 530,000 distinct CDR3 sequences, about 11% observed once, and the top ten hold roughly a tenth. This chain connects TRBV6-5 to TRBJ1-6; no clear D gene. The clonotype comes from a man aged 50 to 59 who received an inactivated influenza vaccine. The sequences come from PBMCs from blood, collected on the day of vaccination. DNA for the CDR3: TGTGCCAGCAGTTATTCCTATAATTCACCCCTCCACTTT. This encodes CASSYSYNSPLHF.